This T cell receptor (beta chain) emerged from a study of blood T cell repertoires in COVID-19. Study details: The United States, Italy and Spain supplied acute and convalescent COVID-19 samples. The analysed material was cDNA or gDNA that came from T cells, B-cell-depleted T cells, or PBMCs.

In the original processing: Amplification of reference gene primers was used by the study to estimate nucleated cell counts. TCRdb's copy holds only in-frame clones and misses some; the assay was immunoSEQ multiplex PCR. V, J and clone size reflect that table, while D and trimming were determined from the DNA. There are 150,000 to 200,000 clones in the sample; around 83% occur only once, and 3.6% lies in the top ten. Germline-derived CDR1 and CDR2 are MDHEN and SYDVKM. Trimming left V 2 bases short and J 0 bases short, with 17 bases between. The length of the CDR3 is 18 residues. This receptor was obtained from a woman in her forties or fifties in a cohort exposed to, infected with or recovered from COVID-19 (not recorded which). The J gene is TRBJ2-1, the V gene TRBV28; possibly TRBD2 for D (6 bases). The sequenced sample was PBMCs or T cells enriched from blood (not recorded which). CDR3 bases: TGTGCCAGCAGTTTAAATTCCCCTAGCGTTAGCTCCTACAATGAGCAGTTCTTC. Translation: CASSLNSPSVSSYNEQFF.